The TCR beta chain described here comes from a study of cytomegalovirus exposure and HLA in healthy donors (dated by TCRdb to the late 2010s). About the full investigation: An earlier analysis of some 550 of the donors reported roughly 300 Gb of sequence data and some 120 million unique TCR beta sequences from 190 million or so T cells. Typing coverage differed by locus: A, B, C, DRB1 and DQB1 were typed in about 629-640 donors, DQA1 in about 500, DPA1 in 600 to 610, and DPB1 in roughly 470. Among several hundred genotyped donors of the cohort, an average of roughly 230,000 unique TCR beta nucleotide sequences was sequenced per donor, of which about 18% were non-productive. An early release covering roughly 640 HLA-typed donors comprised around 300 gigabases of sequencing data and approximately 80 million unique TCR sequences. The genetic ancestry cluster associated with self-reported Caucasian donors included around four fifths of the approximately 400 genotyped donors. To predict cytomegalovirus infection status, the study brought together high-throughput TCR immunosequencing, statistical association of individual TCRs with disease status, and machine learning. A later genetic analysis took genome-wide SNP genotypes for about three fifths of the 666 donors and used that subset as a discovery cohort. Both class I and class II loci were covered by HLA typing, at four-digit resolution. Because of strong linkage in the cohort, four to six DR-DQ haplotypes were treated as single units for association and clustering. In the later analysis, no new phenotypic data were used to find candidate immune exposures; instead, reliance was placed on TCR beta sequences and their occurrence across donors. Donor age, sex, ethnicity and CMV serostatus were compiled together with the repertoire data. Along with the 666-subject first cohort, a separate validation cohort of over a hundred different subjects was used. In an earlier analysis of 500 to 650 of the donors, high-throughput TCR beta sequencing was used to judge whether each TCR beta V gene segment behaved as functional or pseudogenic. A later analysis re-examined previously published TCR beta repertoires from just over 650 donors and added high-resolution HLA genotyping to investigate patterns of TCR occurrence. The study aimed to test whether signatures of past pathogen exposure could be identified by cataloging public T cell receptors. Every discovery cohort repertoire had been produced on one sequencing platform. Using immunosequencing, the study profiled T cell repertoires from about 650 subjects and related those repertoires to cytomegalovirus serostatus. The research as a whole found: Cytomegalovirus status was reported to be diagnosed by the classifier with high specificity and sensitivity in both the original and validation cohorts. The presence/absence analyses assumed that sequencing depth was roughly uniform across donors, and that assumption may not be true. A group of highly shared sequence variants was considered likely to be a technical artifact of the sequencing pipeline. Because counts were too low, about 18 rarely observed V segments, including chromosome 9 orphons, were excluded from the earlier analysis of 587 of the donors. Broadly in line with IMGT annotations, most TCR beta V segments showed up in productive rearrangements about 87% or about 30% of the time in an earlier analysis of 587 of the donors. In a later analysis, HLA-associated TCR beta chains were found to be more clonally expanded and to have lower generation probabilities than equally common non-associated chains. The authors suggested that the approach could potentially be generalized to other disease states and immunological phenotypes. Most TCR sequences were observed very rarely across donors, whereas some public TCRs were present in many individuals. In the study, approximately 150 TCR beta chains were listed as associated with cytomegalovirus. A later analysis found that most CMV-associated TCR beta chains appeared HLA-restricted, with HLA associations seemingly driven largely by CMV exposure. According to a later genetic analysis, donors in an Asian-associated ancestry cluster had fewer N-insertions in productive TCRs than the roughly 670-donor mean. A later genetic analysis associated a missense DCLRE1C variant with V-gene and J-gene trimming of TCR beta chains, and an independent cohort replicated the association. In vitro tests confirmed that three of the cytomegalovirus-associated TCR beta chains recognize cytomegalovirus antigens. The cohort was sequenced for TCR beta chains only, and without alpha or paired-chain data the features that could be detected were limited. Some IMGT-functional V segments, including TRBV6-2 and TRBV6-3, could not be distinguished by the 87-base-pair reads and were therefore excluded. HLA typing was unavailable for some donors at each locus, so association tests used only the typed subset. Specific HLA alleles were associated with around 18,000 TCR beta sequences at a false discovery rate of 0.05 in a later analysis. Linkage disequilibrium might explain the correlated functional status among segregating V segments, but an unknown experimental factor could not be excluded. According to a later analysis, TCR association rates differed among HLA loci, with DRB1 alleles showing the most associated TCRs and HLA-C alleles showing the fewest. The only immune exposure information available for the cohort was CMV serostatus. When HLA alleles, especially DR and DQ, strongly co-occurred, attributing TCR associations to individual alleles was difficult. A further reported finding was that TCR beta sequences accurately predicted the HLA-A and HLA-B alleles for most subjects in the first cohort. Several of the top co-occurrence clusters appeared to be linked to parvovirus B19, influenza, CMV and Epstein-Barr virus, according to a later analysis.

V is pruned by 0 bases and J by 2 bases, leaving 4 bases of the junction without a gene match. The germline V gene (reference sequence) gives CDR1 as GTSNPN and CDR2 as SVGIG. Spanning cysteine to phenylalanine, the CDR3 consists of 15 amino acids. Just the 45-base CDR3 DNA is kept, in frame starting at base 1. Library preparation was by the immunoSEQ multiplex PCR assay. The multiplex PCR relied on a mix of 60 forward primers for TCR Vbeta segments and 13 reverse primers for TCR Jbeta segments. The CDR3 region of rearranged TCR beta genes was amplified from genomic DNA by a multiplex PCR assay. Amplified TCR beta libraries were sequenced as 87-base-pair reads on the Illumina HiSeq System. On the authors' methods: A later analysis counted approximately 74 million unique TCR beta chains across the 600 to 850 repertoires, and some 11 million of these chains were shared by at least two donors. A nearest-neighbor algorithm error-corrected the raw reads and collapsed the reads into unique sequences, merging closely related sequences to remove PCR and sequencing errors. V, D and J gene segments were assigned by aligning CDR3 sequences to IMGT reference sequences. For a sequence to be retained, at least a six-nucleotide match to both a V gene segment and a J gene segment was required. A rearrangement counted as productive if the CDR3 had no stop codons and remained in frame with V and J, and every other rearrangement counted as non-productive. Following IMGT convention, CDR3 was defined as the stretch from the second conserved V-encoded cysteine up to the conserved J-encoded phenylalanine. Sequences without an unambiguous match to a single V gene segment were excluded from the earlier analysis of about 630 of the donors. An earlier analysis of fewer than 650 of the donors classified V segments as functional when productive rearrangements were above 56.7% and as segregating when the standard deviation between donors was above 5%. A statistical classification framework was built for diagnosing cytomegalovirus status from the catalog of TCR beta chain sequences. V and J gene assignment, in a later analysis, came from comparing TCR nucleotide sequences with IMGT/GENE-DB human TR gene sequences. In a later analysis, CDR3 sequences and most-parsimonious VDJ recombination scenarios were assigned using the TCRdist pipeline. In a later analysis, each TCR beta chain was defined by its CDR3 amino acid sequence together with its V-gene family, and reads lacking a unique V-gene family were excluded. In a later analysis, around 600 highly shared, low-generation-probability nucleotide sequences were removed to address suspected cross-contamination and a sequencing artifact. In a later analysis, a clonal expansion index was calculated for each public chain from normalized within-repertoire ranks of inferred template counts. In a later analysis, generation probabilities were computed using a VDJ recombination model fitted to out-of-frame rearrangements, and the results were checked against IGoR. A later analysis scored TCR-TCR, TCR-HLA and TCR-CMV co-occurrence with hypergeometric tests, applying a repertoire-size bias correction to TCR pairs. False discovery rates were estimated in a later analysis by permuting HLA or CMV assignments 20 times. In a later analysis, co-occurring TCRs were grouped using DBSCAN, and TCRdist sequence similarity was added for clustering within HLA-allele-positive subsets. For co-occurrence clustering, repertoires with fewer than 30,000 or more than 120,000 public chains were excluded, along with five repertoires with anomalous nucleotide sharing. TCRdb re-hosts the immuneACCESS table, in-frame sequences only. Its copies lack some clones; in the studies checked, an unresolved V gene accounts for under half of them, and the cause for the rest is not known. V and J calls and clone size follow that table, whereas D and trimming were derived from the DNA. Counted in this sample were approximately 130,000 clones; about 80% of them appeared once. The ten largest make up 2.5% to 3.5% of the sample.

A note on this clone: Its antigen is not yet known. The sample holds no much larger clone one base away, and base qualities are not on file.

The cohort consisted of approximately 670 healthy bone marrow donors. Cohort members were all nominally healthy when sampled, although unrecorded immune exposures were likely present. The donor was CMV seronegative and belonged to the group of roughly 330 seronegative cohort members. A peripheral blood sample was collected from each donor, and TCR beta sequencing was performed on peripheral blood mononuclear cells. Genomic DNA was extracted from the blood cell samples with the Qiagen DNeasy Blood Extraction Kit. The clonotype was recovered from a boy aged 2 to 10 in good health and CMV-seronegative. This receptor chain uses TRBV30 and TRBJ2-3; 8 bases in the middle match TRBD2. The sample taken for sequencing was PBMCs. The CDR3 is CAWSVGAGDTDTQYF. In nucleotide form, the sequence is TGTGCCTGGAGTGTGGGAGCGGGGGACACAGATACGCAGTATTTT.